The 14 T cell receptor beta chains below all came from one sample that was sequenced in a study of CD8 T cells in ankylosing spondylitis. TCRdb re-derived calls from the 5' RACE reads in MiXCR, one entry per CDR3 protein. The top ten clones hold about 1.4% of a sample with roughly 40,000 distinct CDR3 sequences, approximately 11% of them seen once. Sequenced: blood, either unsorted or a sorted T cell fraction (not recorded which). The receptors derive from a male donor with ankylosing spondylitis or in good health (not recorded which).

This clonotype was seen repeatedly, ten times or more. As DNA, the CDR3 is TGCGCCAGCAGCTTGGGGGACAGGGGTGTTGCTGAAGCTTTCTTT. Protein: CASSLGDRGVAEAFF. The chain carries TRBV5-1 and TRBJ1-1; 10 bases agree with TRBD1. This CDR3 has 15 amino acids. Germline assignment: CDR1 SGHRS and CDR2 YFSETQ. V shed 0 bases, J shed 6 bases, and the junction held 5 bases outside the gene matches.

In its sample, this clonotype was seen a few times. V is TRBV7-9 and J is TRBJ2-7; no clear D. CDR3 length: 12 amino acids. Trimming took 5 bases from V and 0 from J, leaving 5 bases between them. Germline V CDR1 and CDR2: SEHNR, FQNEAQ (reference sequence). The DNA for the CDR3 is TGTGCCAGCAGCCGTTACTCCTACGAGCAGTACTTC. Its translation is CASSRYSYEQYF.

Many counts were recorded for this clonotype. The chain combines TRBV20-1 with TRBJ2-7, with TRBD2 identical over 12 bases. Germline CDR1 and CDR2: DFQATT and SNEGSKA (reference sequence). J lost 1 base, V lost 6 bases, and 7 bases had no gene match. The CDR3 covers 15 residues. CDR3 coding DNA: TGCAGTGCCGAACCGACTAGCGGGAGATCCTACGAGCAGTACTTC. Translated: CSAEPTSGRSYEQYF.

This clonotype has at least ten counts. The chain joins TRBV20-1 to TRBJ2-1; D possibly corresponds to TRBD1 (6 bases). The V end lost 4 bases, the J end lost 3 bases, and 16 bases lay between the germline ends. The CDR3 is 15 amino acids. Germline V gene lookup returns CDR1 DFQATT and CDR2 SNEGSKA (reference sequence). CDR3 in amino acids: CSATDRKDFYNEQFF. The CDR3 DNA reads as TGCAGTGCTACGGACAGAAAAGACTTCTACAATGAGCAGTTCTTC.

This clonotype was observed a few times. The V call is TRBV12-5, the J call TRBJ2-1, with D possibly matching TRBD1 (5 bases). V was cut by 2 bases and J by 4 bases, with 12 bases left in between. Germline-derived CDR1 and CDR2 are LGHNT and FRNRAP. CDR3 size: 15 residues. The DNA of the CDR3 is TGTGCTAGTGGTTTGAAAAAGACAGTATACAATGAGCAGTTCTTC. Translation gives CASGLKKTVYNEQFF.

This clonotype has at least ten counts. V and J are TRBV2 and TRBJ2-7, with D hard to call. The V end lost 6 bases, the J end lost 5 bases, and 8 bases lay between the germline ends. The CDR3 contains 11 residues. Looked up from germline, CDR1 is SNHLY and CDR2 is FYNNEI. The DNA for the CDR3 is TGTGCCAGCAGCCTATGGGACGAGCAGTACTTC. Protein sequence: CASSLWDEQYF.

Ten or more counts support this clonotype. The rearrangement uses TRBV20-1 and TRBJ1-2; 7 nucleotides match TRBD1. This CDR3 is built from 13 residues. Germline V CDR1 and CDR2: DFQATT, SNEGSKA (reference sequence). J gave up 2 bases and V 5 bases, and 5 bases lay outside the gene matches. The CDR3 sequence is CSAPNRGNYGYTF. The CDR3 nucleotides read TGCAGTGCTCCCAACAGGGGCAACTATGGCTACACCTTC.

The chain uses TRBV2 and TRBJ2-2, with a weak D call TRBD2 (5 bases). The germline CDR1 and CDR2 sequences are SNHLY and FYNNEI. Deletions cut 3 bases from V and 5 bases from J, with 7 bases between. The CDR3 totals 13 residues. DNA of the CDR3: TGTGCCAGCAGTGACGGGAATACCGGGGAGCTGTTTTTT. Its translation: CASSDGNTGELFF.

The sample holds many counts of this clonotype. The V call is TRBV20-1, the J call TRBJ1-5; TRBD1 might be the D (5 bases). From germline, CDR1 is DFQATT and CDR2 SNEGSKA (reference sequence). The ends were cut back, 8 bases at V and 5 bases at J, with 16 bases in the middle. CDR3 length: 13 residues. CDR3 amino acids: CSTHQGKDQPQHF. CDR3 sequence (DNA): TGCAGTACTCATCAGGGAAAGGATCAGCCCCAGCATTTT.

This clonotype was picked up many times. This chain joins TRBV7-2 and TRBJ2-1; TRBD2 aligns across 15 bases. The junction had 25 bases not matched to a gene; V was cut back by 5 bases and J by 8 bases. The CDR3 consists of 22 residues. Germline CDR1 is SGHTA and CDR2 is FQGNSA. Here the CDR3 reads CASSVRYPPRTSGGALVYEQFF. The CDR3 coding sequence is TGTGCCAGCAGCGTCCGCTATCCGCCCCGGACTAGCGGGGGGGCCTTGGTCTATGAGCAGTTCTTC.

There are many counts of this clonotype. This rearrangement joins TRBV12-3 or TRBV12-4 to TRBJ1-2; D gene ambiguous. The CDR3 is 13 residues long. Trimming removed 3 bases from V and 0 bases from J, with 5 bases in between. The CDR3 region is CASSLIPNYGYTF. The CDR3, as DNA: TGTGCCAGCAGTTTGATCCCTAACTATGGCTACACCTTC.

V and J are TRBV18 and TRBJ1-1, with D unresolved. Germline values: CDR1 KGHSH, CDR2 LQKENI. Trimming removed 2 bases at V and 0 bases at J, with 10 bases between. This CDR3 is built from 15 residues. The CDR3 nucleotides read TGTGCCAGCTCACCAGGCGGGCACCTGAACACTGAAGCTTTCTTT. Its translation: CASSPGGHLNTEAFF.

The CDR3 nucleotides read TGTGCCAGCTCACCAATGGGATCACCCGATCTGGGCGGCTACACCTTC. Translating it yields CASSPMGSPDLGGYTF. V gene TRBV18 combines with J gene TRBJ1-2; D not resolved. Trimming left V 2 bases short and J 8 bases short, with 21 bases between. The CDR3 extends over 16 amino acids. Germline V CDR1 and CDR2: KGHSH, LQKENI.

This clonotype was seen repeatedly, ten times or more. DNA for the CDR3: TGTGCCAGTCACACTTCGGGCAGTAGGAGCTCCTATAATTCACCCCTCCACTTT. Amino acid sequence: CASHTSGSRSSYNSPLHF. The V and J genes are TRBV28 and TRBJ1-6; D gene uncertain. The CDR3 has 18 residues. Trimming pared 9 bases from V and 0 bases from J, leaving 21 bases between. Germline CDR1 reads MDHEN; CDR2 reads SYDVKM.